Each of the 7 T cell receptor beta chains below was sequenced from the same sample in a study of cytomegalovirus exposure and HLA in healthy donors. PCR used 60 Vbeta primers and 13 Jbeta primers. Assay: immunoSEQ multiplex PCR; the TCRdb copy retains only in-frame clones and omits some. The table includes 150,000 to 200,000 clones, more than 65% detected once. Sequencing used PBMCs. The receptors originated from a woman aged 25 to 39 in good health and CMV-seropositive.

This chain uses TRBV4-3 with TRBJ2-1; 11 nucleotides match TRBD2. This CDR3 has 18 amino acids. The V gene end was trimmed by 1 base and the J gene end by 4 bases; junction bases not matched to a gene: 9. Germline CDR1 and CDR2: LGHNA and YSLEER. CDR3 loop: CASSQASSGTSGYNEQFF. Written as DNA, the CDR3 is TGCGCCAGCAGCCAAGCATCGTCCGGGACTAGCGGATACAATGAGCAGTTCTTC.

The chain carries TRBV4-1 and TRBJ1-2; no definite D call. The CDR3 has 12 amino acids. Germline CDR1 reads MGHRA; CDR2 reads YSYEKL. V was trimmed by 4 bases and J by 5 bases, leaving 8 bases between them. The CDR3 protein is CASSPGSYGYTF. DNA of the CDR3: TGCGCCAGCAGCCCGGGGTCTTATGGCTACACCTTC.

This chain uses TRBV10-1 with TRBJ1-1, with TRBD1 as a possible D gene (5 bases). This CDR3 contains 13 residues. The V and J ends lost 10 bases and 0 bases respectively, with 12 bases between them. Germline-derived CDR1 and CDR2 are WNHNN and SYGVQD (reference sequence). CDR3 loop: CATQVGLNTEAFF. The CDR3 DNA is TGCGCCACACAGGTGGGATTGAACACTGAAGCTTTCTTT.

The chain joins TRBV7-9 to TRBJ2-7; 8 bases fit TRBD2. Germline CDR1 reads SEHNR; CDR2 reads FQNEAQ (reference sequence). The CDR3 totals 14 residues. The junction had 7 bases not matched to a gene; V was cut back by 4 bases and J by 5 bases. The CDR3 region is CASSSKAGGDEQYF. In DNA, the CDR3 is TGTGCCAGCAGCTCGAAAGCCGGGGGGGACGAGCAGTACTTC.

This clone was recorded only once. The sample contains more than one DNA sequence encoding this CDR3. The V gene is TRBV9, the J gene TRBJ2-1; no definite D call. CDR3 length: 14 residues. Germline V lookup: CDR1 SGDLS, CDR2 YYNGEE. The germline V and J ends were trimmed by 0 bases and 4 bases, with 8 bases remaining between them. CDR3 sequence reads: CASSVGGRYNEQFF. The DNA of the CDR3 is TGTGCCAGCAGCGTAGGCGGCCGATACAATGAGCAGTTCTTC.

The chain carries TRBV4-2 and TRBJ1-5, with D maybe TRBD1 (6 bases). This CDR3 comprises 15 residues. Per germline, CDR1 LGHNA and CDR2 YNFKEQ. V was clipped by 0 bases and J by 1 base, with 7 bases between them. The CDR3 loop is CASSQDQGSNQPQHF. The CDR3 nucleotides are TGTGCCAGCAGCCAAGATCAGGGGAGCAATCAGCCCCAGCATTTT.

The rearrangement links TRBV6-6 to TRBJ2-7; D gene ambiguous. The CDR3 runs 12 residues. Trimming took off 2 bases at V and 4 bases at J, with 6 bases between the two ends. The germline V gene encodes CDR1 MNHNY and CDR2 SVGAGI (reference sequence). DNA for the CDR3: TGTGCCAGCAGTTACGAGGTTTACGAGCAGTACTTC. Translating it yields CASSYEVYEQYF.